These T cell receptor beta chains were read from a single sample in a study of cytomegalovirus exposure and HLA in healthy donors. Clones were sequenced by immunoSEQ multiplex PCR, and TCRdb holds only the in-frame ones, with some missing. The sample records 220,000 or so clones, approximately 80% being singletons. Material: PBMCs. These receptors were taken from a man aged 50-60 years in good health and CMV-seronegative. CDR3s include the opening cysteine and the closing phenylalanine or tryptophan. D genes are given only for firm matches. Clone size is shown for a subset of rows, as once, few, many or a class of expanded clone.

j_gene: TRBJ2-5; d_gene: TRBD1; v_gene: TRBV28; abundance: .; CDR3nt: TGTGCCAGCAGTTCGCCGGGACAGGGGGCTATGTCTCAAGAGACCCAGTACTTC; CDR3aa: CASSSPGQGAMSQETQYF
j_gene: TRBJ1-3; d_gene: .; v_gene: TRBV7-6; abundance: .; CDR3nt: TGTGCCAGCAGCCTCCGGCGGGCGGGGGAAAACACCATATATTTT; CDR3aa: CASSLRRAGENTIYF
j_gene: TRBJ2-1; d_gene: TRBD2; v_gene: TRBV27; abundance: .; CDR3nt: TGTGCCAGCAGTTTTGGGGGAGGGAGCTCCTACAATGAGCAGTTCTTC; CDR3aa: CASSFGGGSSYNEQFF
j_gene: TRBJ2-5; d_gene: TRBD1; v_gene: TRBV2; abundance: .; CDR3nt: TGTGCCAGCATACAGGGGCCCCATCGGGAGACCCAGTACTTC; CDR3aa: CASIQGPHRETQYF
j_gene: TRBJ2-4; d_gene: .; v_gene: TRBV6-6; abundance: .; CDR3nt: TGTGCCAGCGCGGCAGGGGTCGTCAAAAACATTCAGTACTTC; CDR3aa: CASAAGVVKNIQYF
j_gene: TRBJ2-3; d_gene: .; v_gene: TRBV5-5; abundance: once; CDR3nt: TGTGCCAGCAGCCCAGGGGCAGATACGCAGTATTTT; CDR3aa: CASSPGADTQYF
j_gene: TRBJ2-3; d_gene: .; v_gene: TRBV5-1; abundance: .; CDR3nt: TGCGCCAGCAGCTTGGCGAGCGGGAGCACAGATACGCAGTATTTT; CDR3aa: CASSLASGSTDTQYF
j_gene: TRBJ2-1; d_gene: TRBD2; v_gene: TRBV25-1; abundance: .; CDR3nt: TGTGCCAGCAGTGGGTCCAACCCGGGACTAGCTTACAATGAGCAGTTCTTC; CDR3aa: CASSGSNPGLAYNEQFF
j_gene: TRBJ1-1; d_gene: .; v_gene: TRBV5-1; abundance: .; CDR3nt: TGCGCCAGCAGTTTGGAGGGCCGAGGGAGCACTGAAGCTTTCTTT; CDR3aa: CASSLEGRGSTEAFF
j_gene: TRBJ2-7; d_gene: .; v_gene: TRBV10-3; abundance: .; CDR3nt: TGTGCCATCACCGGACAGACCTCCTACGAGCAGTACTTC; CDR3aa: CAITGQTSYEQYF
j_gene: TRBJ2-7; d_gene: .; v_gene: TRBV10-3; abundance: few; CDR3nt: TGTGCCATCAGTGAGTTGGGGGGTTTTTACGAGCAGTACTTC; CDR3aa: CAISELGGFYEQYF
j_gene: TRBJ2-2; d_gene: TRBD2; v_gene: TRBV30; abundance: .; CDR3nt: TGTGCCTGGAGTGCCGGACTAGCGGACACCGGGGAGCTGTTTTTT; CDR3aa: CAWSAGLADTGELFF
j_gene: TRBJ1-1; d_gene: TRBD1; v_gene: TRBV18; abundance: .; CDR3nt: TGTGCCAGCTCACCAAATACAGGGGGGATGAACACTGAAGCTTTCTTT; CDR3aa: CASSPNTGGMNTEAFF
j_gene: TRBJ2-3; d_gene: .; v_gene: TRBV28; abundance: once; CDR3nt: TGTGCCAGCAGTTTCCCAGGGGACGAGCAGACGTATAGCACAGATACGCAGTATTTT; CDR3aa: CASSFPGDEQTYSTDTQYF
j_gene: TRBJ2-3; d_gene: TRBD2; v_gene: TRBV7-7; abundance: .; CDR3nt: TGTGCTAGCAGCTCCTCCGGGACTAGCGGGAGCACAGATACGCAGTATTTT; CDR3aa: CASSSSGTSGSTDTQYF
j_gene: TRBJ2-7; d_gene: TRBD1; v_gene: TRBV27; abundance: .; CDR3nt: TGTGCCAGCAGAGGTCCAGGGGGCGCCGGGTACGAGCAGTACTTC; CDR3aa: CASRGPGGAGYEQYF
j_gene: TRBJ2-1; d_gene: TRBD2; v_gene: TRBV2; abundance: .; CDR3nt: TGTGCCAGCAGCCACCGATTCACCGGGACTAGGCTTGGTAATGAGCAGTTCTTC; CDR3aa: CASSHRFTGTRLGNEQFF
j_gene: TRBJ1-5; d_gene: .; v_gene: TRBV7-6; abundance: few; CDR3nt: TGTGCCAGCAGCTTAGAGGCAGGTTTTGCTCAGCCCCAGCATTTT; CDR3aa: CASSLEAGFAQPQHF
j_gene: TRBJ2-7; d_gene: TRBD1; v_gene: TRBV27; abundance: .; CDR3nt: TGTGCCAGCAGTCCGTGGACAGGGATCTACGAGCAGTACTTC; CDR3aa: CASSPWTGIYEQYF
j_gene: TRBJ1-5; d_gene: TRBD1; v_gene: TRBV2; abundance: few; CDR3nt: TGTGCCAGCAGTGAAGAGGAGGGGGCCTCGGAGCCCCAGCATTTT; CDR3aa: CASSEEEGASEPQHF
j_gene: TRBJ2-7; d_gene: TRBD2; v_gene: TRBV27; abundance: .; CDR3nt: TGTGCCAGCTTCCCAGTAGCGGGAGGGGCCGGGCGGTACGAGCAGTACTTC; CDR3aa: CASFPVAGGAGRYEQYF
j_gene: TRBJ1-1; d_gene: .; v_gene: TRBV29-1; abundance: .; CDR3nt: TGCAGCGTTGAAGAAGGCGCGGCAGCTTTCTTT; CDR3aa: CSVEEGAAAFF
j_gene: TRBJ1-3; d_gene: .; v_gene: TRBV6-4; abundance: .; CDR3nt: TGTGCCAGCAGTGACTCCAGAGGGTCTGGAAACACCATATATTTT; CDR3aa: CASSDSRGSGNTIYF
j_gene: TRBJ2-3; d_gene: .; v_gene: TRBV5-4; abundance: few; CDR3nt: TGTGCCAGCAGCCTCAACCAGGGGTTTGCAGATACGCAGTATTTT; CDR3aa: CASSLNQGFADTQYF
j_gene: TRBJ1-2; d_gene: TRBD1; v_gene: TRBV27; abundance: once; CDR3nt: TGTGCCAGCAGGACAGGGGGCGGAGAGGGCTACACCTTC; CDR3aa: CASRTGGGEGYTF
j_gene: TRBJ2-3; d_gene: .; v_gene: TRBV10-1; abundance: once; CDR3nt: TGCGCCAGCAGTCGACGCGGTTCCGCAGATACGCAGTATTTT; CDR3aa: CASSRRGSADTQYF
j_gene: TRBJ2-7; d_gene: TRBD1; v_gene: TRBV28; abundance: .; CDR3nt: TGTGCCATACGGGACAGAGCCTACGAGCAGTACTTC; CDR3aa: CAIRDRAYEQYF
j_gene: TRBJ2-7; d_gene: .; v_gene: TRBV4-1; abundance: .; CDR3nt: TGCGCCAGCAGCCAAGAGATCGGGAGACAGATCGAGCAGTACTTC; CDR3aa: CASSQEIGRQIEQYF
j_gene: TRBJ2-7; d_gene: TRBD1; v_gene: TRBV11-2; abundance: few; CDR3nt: TGTGCCAGCAGCTTAGGTTATGGGACAGTCAACGAGCAGTACTTC; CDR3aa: CASSLGYGTVNEQYF
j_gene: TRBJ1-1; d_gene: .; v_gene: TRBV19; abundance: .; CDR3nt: TGTGCCAGTAGTTGGGGGGTAGGGACTGAAGCTTTCTTT; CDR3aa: CASSWGVGTEAFF
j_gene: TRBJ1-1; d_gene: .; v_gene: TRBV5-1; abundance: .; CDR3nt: TGCGCCAGCAGTTTTCTACCTGGGGGCGCCAGCACTGAAGCTTTCTTT; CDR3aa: CASSFLPGGASTEAFF
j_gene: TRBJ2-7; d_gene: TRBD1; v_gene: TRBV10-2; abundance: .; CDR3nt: TGCGCCAGCATGGCCGGACAGGGAGCCTACGAGCAGTACTTC; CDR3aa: CASMAGQGAYEQYF
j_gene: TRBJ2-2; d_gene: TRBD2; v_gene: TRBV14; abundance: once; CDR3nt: TGTGCCAGCAGCTACGACTCTTCTAGCGGGCGGTGGCTGTTTTTT; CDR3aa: CASSYDSSSGRWLFF
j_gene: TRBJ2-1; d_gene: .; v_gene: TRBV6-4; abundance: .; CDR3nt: TGTGCCAGCAGTGACTCGACAAGCCCGGTCAATGAGCAGTTCTTC; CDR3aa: CASSDSTSPVNEQFF
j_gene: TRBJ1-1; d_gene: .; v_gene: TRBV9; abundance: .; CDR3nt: TGTGCCAGCAGCGTAGATCCAGGGAGGGGGGTCCCGAACACTGAAGCTTTCTTT; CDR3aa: CASSVDPGRGVPNTEAFF
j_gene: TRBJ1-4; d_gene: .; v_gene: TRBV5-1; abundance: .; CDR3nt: TGCGCCAGCAGCCGGCAGCCCACGGGGGATGAAGAAAAACTGTTTTTT; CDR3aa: CASSRQPTGDEEKLFF
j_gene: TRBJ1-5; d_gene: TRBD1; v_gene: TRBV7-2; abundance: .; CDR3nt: TGTGCCAGCAGCTTGGCCGACAGGGTTGTAAGCGGCAATCAGCCCCAGCATTTT; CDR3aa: CASSLADRVVSGNQPQHF
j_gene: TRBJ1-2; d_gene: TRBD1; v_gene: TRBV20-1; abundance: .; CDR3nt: TGCAGCGTTGACAGGGGGGATGGCTACACCTTC; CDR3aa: CSVDRGDGYTF
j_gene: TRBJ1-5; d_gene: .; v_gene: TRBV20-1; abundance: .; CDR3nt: TGCAGTGCTACCGGGGAGGGGCCCCAGCATTTT; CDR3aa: CSATGEGPQHF
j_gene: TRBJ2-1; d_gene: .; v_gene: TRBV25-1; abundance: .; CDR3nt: TGTGCCAGCAGTGAACCTAGGGGCGACAATGAGCAGTTCTTC; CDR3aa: CASSEPRGDNEQFF
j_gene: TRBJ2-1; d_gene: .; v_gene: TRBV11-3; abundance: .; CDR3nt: TGTGCCAGCAGCTTCGTGGGGGGCAATGAGCAGTTCTTC; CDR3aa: CASSFVGGNEQFF
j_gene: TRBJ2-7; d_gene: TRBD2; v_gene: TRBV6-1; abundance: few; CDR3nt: TGTGCCAGCAGTGAGAGCGCTAGCGGGGCCAGTTACGAGCAGTACTTC; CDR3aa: CASSESASGASYEQYF